A single sample is the source of the 9 T cell receptor beta chains below, sequenced in a study of shared clonotypes between healthy human individuals (TCRdb year 2020). Library preparation was by the immunoSEQ multiplex PCR assay. TCRdb mirrors the immuneACCESS table, restricted to in-frame sequences. Some clones are absent from its copies; in checked studies, under half trace to an unresolved V gene, and the reason for the others is unknown. The sample records approximately 2.1 million clones, over 85% of which are singletons. Together, the top ten hold 0.35% to 0.45% of the sample. The sample consisted of naive CD4+ T cells from PBMCs. What the cell subset or site label conveys for this sample: CD45RA+ positively selected. These receptors all stem from a man aged 18 to 30 in good health. Some clones in this sample may be carry-over from other donors' samples.

This chain uses TRBV5-4 with TRBJ2-5, with D tentatively TRBD2 (7 bases). The germline V and J ends were trimmed by 2 bases and 3 bases, with 14 bases remaining between them. Germline V gene sequence: CDR1 SGHNT, CDR2 YYREEE (reference sequence). The CDR3 has 15 amino acids. The CDR3: CASSFLGGTKETQYF. CDR3 DNA: TGTGCCAGCAGCTTTCTGGGGGGGACAAAAGAGACCCAGTACTTC.

The V call is TRBV30, the J call TRBJ1-5, with 9 bases that match TRBD1. After removal of 2 bases from V and 4 bases from J, the junction contained 6 bases not matched to a gene. The CDR3 is 15 residues long. Germline lookup yields CDR1 GTSNPN and CDR2 SVGIG (reference sequence). CDR3 amino acids: CAWSIGGQGNQPQHF. In DNA form, the CDR3 reads TGTGCCTGGAGTATAGGAGGACAGGGGAATCAGCCCCAGCATTTT.

The chain couples TRBV7-6 to TRBJ2-5; 8 nucleotides line up with TRBD1. Germline values: CDR1 SGHVS, CDR2 FNYEAQ. The CDR3 is 18 amino acids. Trimming cost V 0 bases and J 6 bases; bases outside gene matches: 15. This CDR3 reads CASSLAPGGQGAIKTQYF. The DNA for the CDR3 is TGTGCCAGCAGCTTAGCGCCTGGCGGACAGGGTGCGATAAAGACCCAGTACTTC.

This clone was observed once. J is TRBJ1-1 and V is TRBV5-1; no clear D gene. Trimming removed 4 bases from V and 2 bases from J, with 9 bases in between. The length of the CDR3 is 13 residues. Germline values: CDR1 SGHRS, CDR2 YFSETQ. The CDR3 protein is CASSPAGNTEAFF. The CDR3 nucleotides read TGCGCCAGCAGCCCGGCGGGTAACACTGAAGCTTTCTTT.

This chain links TRBV14 with TRBJ1-1, with D possibly being TRBD1 (5 bases). V gave up 4 bases and J gave up 7 bases, with 13 bases separating them. This CDR3 contains 13 residues. Germline V gives CDR1 SGHDN, CDR2 FVKESK. DNA of the CDR3: TGTGCCAGCAGCCCGGGGGGGAGGGGTGAAGCTTTCTTT. It is translated as CASSPGGRGEAFF.

The V call is TRBV6-5, the J call TRBJ2-7, with 9 bases identical to TRBD1. The CDR3 is 14 residues long. Germline V gene lookup returns CDR1 MNHEY and CDR2 SVGAGI. J was trimmed by 9 bases and V by 5 bases; bases with no gene match: 11. CDR3 amino acids: CASSTGTGNRVQYF. The CDR3 DNA is TGTGCCAGCAGTACCGGGACAGGGAATCGCGTGCAGTACTTC.

The rearrangement joins TRBV6-6 to TRBJ1-5, with a possible D match to TRBD1 (6 bases). From germline, CDR1 is MNHNY and CDR2 SVGAGI (reference sequence). Between the trimmed V and J ends, which lost 4 bases and 0 bases, there was a span of 10 bases. This CDR3 contains 15 residues. The CDR3 loop reads CASSSGHYSNQPQHF. DNA of the CDR3: TGTGCCAGCAGTTCGGGACACTATAGCAATCAGCCCCAGCATTTT.

The chain employs TRBV19 and TRBJ1-5; D unclear. CDR1 is LNHDA and CDR2 is SQIVND in the germline V gene (reference sequence). Trimming took off 6 bases at V and 9 bases at J, with 12 bases between the two ends. The CDR3 is 12 amino acids. CDR3 nucleotides: TGTGCCAGTAGGATGAATTTTGGGCCCCAGCATTTT. Its translation is CASRMNFGPQHF.

This chain uses TRBV5-1 with TRBJ2-7; D possibly corresponds to TRBD1 (6 bases). The CDR3 is made up of 16 amino acids. V lost 0 bases to trimming and J lost 2 bases, with 15 bases between them. The V gene's germline CDR1 is SGHRS and CDR2 YFSETQ. CDR3 nucleotides: TGCGCCAGCAGCTTGGCCGGGGCAGGGGTGCCCTACGAGCAGTACTTC. Its protein product is CASSLAGAGVPYEQYF.